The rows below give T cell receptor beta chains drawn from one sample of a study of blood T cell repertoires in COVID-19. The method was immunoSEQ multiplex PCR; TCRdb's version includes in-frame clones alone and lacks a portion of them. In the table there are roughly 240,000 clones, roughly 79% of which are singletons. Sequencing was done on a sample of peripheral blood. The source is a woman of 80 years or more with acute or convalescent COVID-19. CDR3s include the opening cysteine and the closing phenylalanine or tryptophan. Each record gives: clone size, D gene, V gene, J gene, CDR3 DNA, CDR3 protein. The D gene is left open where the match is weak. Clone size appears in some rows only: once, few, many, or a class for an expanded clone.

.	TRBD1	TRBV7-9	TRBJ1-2	TGTGCCAGCATCCCAATGGTAGGGACAGCTAACTATGGCTACACCTTC	CASIPMVGTANYGYTF
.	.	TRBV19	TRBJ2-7	TGTGCCAGTAGTGCAGAGCTGGGGCGCGAGCAGTACTTC	CASSAELGREQYF
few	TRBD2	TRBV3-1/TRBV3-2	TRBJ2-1	TGTGCCAGCAGCCCTCTTCGACACGGACTAGCGGGGGGGCTGGGTGAGCAGTTCTTC	CASSPLRHGLAGGLGEQFF
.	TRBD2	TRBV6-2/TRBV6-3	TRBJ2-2	TGTGCCAGCAGTTACCCCCCGGGGGCGGGGGGAAGTCGGAACACCGGGGAGCTGTTTTTT	CASSYPPGAGGSRNTGELFF
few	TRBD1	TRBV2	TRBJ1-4	TGTGCCAGCAGTAGGACAGGGCGGGGTGAAAAACTGTTTTTT	CASSRTGRGEKLFF
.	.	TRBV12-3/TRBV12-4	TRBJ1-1	TGTGCCAGCAGCCGACAAGTAACTGAAGCTTTCTTT	CASSRQVTEAFF
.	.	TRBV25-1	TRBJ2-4	TGTGCCAGCAGTGATGCAGGGGCCAAAAACATTCAGTACTTC	CASSDAGAKNIQYF
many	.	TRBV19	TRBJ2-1	TGTGCCAGCAGACTTTACAATGAGCAGTTCTTC	CASRLYNEQFF
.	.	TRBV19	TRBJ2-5	TGTGCCAGTAGTCCCGGTTGGAGCAACCAAGAGACCCAGTACTTC	CASSPGWSNQETQYF
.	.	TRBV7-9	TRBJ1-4	TGTGCCAGCAGCCCCCAGGGGACTGAAAAACTGTTTTTT	CASSPQGTEKLFF
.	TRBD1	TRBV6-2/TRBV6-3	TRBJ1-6	TGTGCCAGCAGTAATCCGACAGGGGTGAAGCCACCCCTCCACTTT	CASSNPTGVKPPLHF
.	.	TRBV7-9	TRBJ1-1	TGTGCCAGCAGCCGACAGAACACTGAAGCTTTCTTT	CASSRQNTEAFF
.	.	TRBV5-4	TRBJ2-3	TGTGCCAGCAGCGTAAAGGAGGGTACAGATACGCAGTATTTT	CASSVKEGTDTQYF
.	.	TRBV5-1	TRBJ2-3	TGCGCCAGCAGCTTGGTCGTTAGCACAGATACGCAGTATTTT	CASSLVVSTDTQYF
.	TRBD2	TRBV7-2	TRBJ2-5	TGTGCCAGCAGCTTAGCGTCCGGGACTAGAGAGACCCAGTACTTC	CASSLASGTRETQYF
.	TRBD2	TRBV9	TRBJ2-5	TGTGCCAGCAGCCCTGGCGCGGGAGGCCGTGGGACCCAGTACTTC	CASSPGAGGRGTQYF
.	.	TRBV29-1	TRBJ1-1	TGCAGCGTGGCCATAGACAGTGGGATGAACACTGAAGCTTTCTTT	CSVAIDSGMNTEAFF
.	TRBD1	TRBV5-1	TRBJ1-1	TGCGCCAGCAGCTCGGGACAGACGAACACTGAAGCTTTCTTT	CASSSGQTNTEAFF
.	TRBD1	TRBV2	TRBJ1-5	TGTGCCAGCAGTTTCTCTGGACAGGGGAATCAGCCCCAGCATTTT	CASSFSGQGNQPQHF
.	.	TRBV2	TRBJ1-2	TGTGCCAGCAGTGTTTCGGGGGGCTGGTATGGCTACACCTTC	CASSVSGGWYGYTF
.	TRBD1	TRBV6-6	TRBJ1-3	TGTGCCACTAAGGGACAGGCCTCTGGAAACACCATATATTTT	CATKGQASGNTIYF
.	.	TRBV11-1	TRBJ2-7	TGTGCCAGCAGCCACAGTGCTTCCTACGAGCAGTACTTC	CASSHSASYEQYF
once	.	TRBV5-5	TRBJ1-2	TGTGCCAGCAGGCTTGGGCCTAACTATGGCTACACCTTC	CASRLGPNYGYTF
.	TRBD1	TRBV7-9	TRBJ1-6	TGTGCCAGCAGCATAACAGGGGGCCTTATTAATTCACCCCTCCACTTT	CASSITGGLINSPLHF
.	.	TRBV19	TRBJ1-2	TGTGCCAGTAGTATTGGCACGTCCCAATATGGCTACACCTTC	CASSIGTSQYGYTF
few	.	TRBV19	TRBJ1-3	TGTGCCAGTAGTATTATCGGGGCGGGATCTGGAAACACCATATATTTT	CASSIIGAGSGNTIYF
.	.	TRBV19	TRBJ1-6	TGTGCCAGTAGTATAGGCGTCACCCTCCACTTT	CASSIGVTLHF
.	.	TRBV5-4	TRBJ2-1	TGTGCCAGCAGCCGGGGGTCGGATTCCTACAATGAGCAGTTCTTC	CASSRGSDSYNEQFF
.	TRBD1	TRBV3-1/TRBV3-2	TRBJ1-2	TGTGCCAGCAGCCAAGGCACAGGGGGCTCCTATGGCTACACCTTC	CASSQGTGGSYGYTF
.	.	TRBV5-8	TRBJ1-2	TGTGCCAGCACGGAGGCGGGGGACCTGCTATCTGGCTACACCTTC	CASTEAGDLLSGYTF
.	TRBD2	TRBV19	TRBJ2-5	TGTGCCAGTAGTATAAGCGGGGGGGCCGGTGAGACCCAGTACTTC	CASSISGGAGETQYF
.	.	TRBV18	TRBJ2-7	TGTGCCAGCTCAGACCATGAGGGTTCCGAGCAGTACTTC	CASSDHEGSEQYF
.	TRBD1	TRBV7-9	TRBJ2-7	TGTGCCAGCAGCTTAGATGGAAGGCAGGGGGCCGAGCAGTACTTC	CASSLDGRQGAEQYF
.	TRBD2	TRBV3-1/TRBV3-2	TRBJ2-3	TGTGCCAGCAGCCGCTTGGGGACTAGCGGGGATACGCAGTATTTT	CASSRLGTSGDTQYF
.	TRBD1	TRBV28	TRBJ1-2	TGTGCCAGCAGTTCTGGACAGGTTGCCCTCGGCTACACCTTC	CASSSGQVALGYTF
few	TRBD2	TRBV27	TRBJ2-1	TGTGCCAGCAGTTTCGAAACTAGCGGGAGGGAGTTCTTC	CASSFETSGREFF
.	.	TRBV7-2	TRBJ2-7	TGTGCCAGCAGCTCTTTAATAGACAGTAAACTCCCCTACGAGCAGTACTTC	CASSSLIDSKLPYEQYF
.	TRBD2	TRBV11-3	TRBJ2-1	TGTGCCAGCAGCCCGACTAGCGGGGGGGCCGGTGAGCAGTTCTTC	CASSPTSGGAGEQFF
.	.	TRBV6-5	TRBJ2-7	TGTGCCAGCAACTCTAACAGTCTCTACGAGCAGTACTTC	CASNSNSLYEQYF
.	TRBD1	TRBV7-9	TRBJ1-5	TGTGCCAGCAGCCCTAAGGACAGGTTGAATCAGCCCCAGCATTTT	CASSPKDRLNQPQHF
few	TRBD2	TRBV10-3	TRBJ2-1	TGTGCCATCTCTAGCGGGAGGGATGACAATGAGCAGTTCTTC	CAISSGRDDNEQFF
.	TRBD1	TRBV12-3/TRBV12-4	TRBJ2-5	TGTGCCAGCGGACAGGGGGGTGAGACCCAGTACTTC	CASGQGGETQYF
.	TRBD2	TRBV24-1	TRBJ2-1	TGTGCCACCAGTGATCGGACTAGCCCTTACAATGAGCAGTTCTTC	CATSDRTSPYNEQFF
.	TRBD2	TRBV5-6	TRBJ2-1	TGTGCCAGCAGCTTGACTAGCGGTTACTCCTACAATGAGCAGTTCTTC	CASSLTSGYSYNEQFF
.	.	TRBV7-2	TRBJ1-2	TGTGCCAGCAGCTTAGCGGGCGGACAGTATGGCTACACCTTC	CASSLAGGQYGYTF
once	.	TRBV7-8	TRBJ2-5	TGTGCCAGCAGGCTGGACAGTACACAAGAGACCCAGTACTTC	CASRLDSTQETQYF
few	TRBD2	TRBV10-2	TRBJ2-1	TGCGCCAGCAAGGGAGGGTACGGGAATGAGCAGTTCTTC	CASKGGYGNEQFF
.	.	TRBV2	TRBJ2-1	TGTGCCAGCAAAGTGGGGGGGCCCTACAATGAGCAGTTCTTC	CASKVGGPYNEQFF